A selection of T cell receptor beta chains follows, all from one sample in a study of control samples from healthy donors and cancer patients. TCRdb keeps only in-frame clones here, not all; method: immunoSEQ multiplex PCR. The data contain about 55,000 clones, approximately 86% of them seen just once; the ten biggest clones take up about 3.8%. Sequencing used blood. Receptors originate from a man aged 45-65 years in good health. Both conserved end residues are trimmed from each CDR3. A D gene is named only where the DNA matches it firmly. Size is omitted from some rows. Given values are once, few, many or a class for expanded clones.

clone_size	v_call	j_call	d_call	cdr3_aa
-	TRBV5-1	TRBJ1-6	-	ASSLDSVFYSPLH
-	TRBV5-1	TRBJ1-1	-	ASSREGVGLNTEAF
-	TRBV4-1	TRBJ2-7	-	ASSQDSDSFSYEQY
once	TRBV6-2/TRBV6-3	TRBJ2-3	-	ASSYERSADTQY
once	TRBV6-2/TRBV6-3	TRBJ1-5	-	ASSYGIRYSNQPQH
-	TRBV14	TRBJ2-5	-	ASSQDVIAQETQY
once	TRBV19	TRBJ2-5	TRBD1	ASSTPDRGIEETQY
-	TRBV28	TRBJ2-7	TRBD2	ASSLPGSGSRYEQY
-	TRBV3-1/TRBV3-2	TRBJ2-3	-	ASSQVRHTQY
-	TRBV29-1	TRBJ2-2	TRBD2	SVPGTSGAGELF
-	TRBV19	TRBJ1-1	-	ASSMRSMNTEAF
-	TRBV5-5	TRBJ1-6	-	ASSLETHNSPLH
-	TRBV3-1/TRBV3-2	TRBJ1-4	-	ASSHRVSNEKLF
-	TRBV9	TRBJ2-5	-	ASSSRPVPGETQY
-	TRBV11-2	TRBJ1-1	TRBD1	ASSRTGQTNTEAF
-	TRBV19	TRBJ1-5	TRBD1	ASSISRGRGNQPQH
few	TRBV7-2	TRBJ2-5	TRBD2	ASSFPSAGVKETQY
-	TRBV5-4	TRBJ2-3	TRBD2	ASTTGTIGDTQY
-	TRBV6-4	TRBJ2-1	TRBD2	ASSVAGGSDEQF
-	TRBV6-5	TRBJ2-7	-	ASSYVGGVGAYEQY
-	TRBV3-1/TRBV3-2	TRBJ2-5	-	ASSTLSPISSETQY
-	TRBV7-9	TRBJ1-6	-	ASSSRDTDFYNSPLH
once	TRBV10-3	TRBJ2-3	TRBD2	AISERGGSTDTQY
-	TRBV3-1/TRBV3-2	TRBJ2-1	TRBD2	ASSRYTGTSGRGNNEQF
-	TRBV27	TRBJ2-7	TRBD1	ASTFGRDSSYEQY
-	TRBV7-2	TRBJ2-7	TRBD2	ASSFNSGISEQY
-	TRBV5-1	TRBJ2-1	TRBD2	ASSSLAGGDNEQF
few	TRBV19	TRBJ2-2	TRBD1	ASSPGTEYTGELF
-	TRBV19	TRBJ2-4	-	ASSPLVGLAKNIQY
-	TRBV7-9	TRBJ1-2	-	ASSWDREAFYGYT
-	TRBV18	TRBJ2-7	-	ASLPGGPPGEQY
few	TRBV7-9	TRBJ1-1	-	ASSNRQQMNTEAF
-	TRBV19	TRBJ1-1	-	ASSIASGQEAF
-	TRBV7-3	TRBJ2-1	-	ASSLAGHEQF
once	TRBV19	TRBJ2-2	-	ASNQGPNTGELF
-	TRBV2	TRBJ2-7	TRBD1	ASSTSETGWSYEQY
-	TRBV11-2	TRBJ1-3	-	ASRRGAGNTIY
-	TRBV9	TRBJ2-3	-	ASSRQSGLDTQY
-	TRBV28	TRBJ1-2	TRBD1	ASSSGQGVYGYT
few	TRBV2	TRBJ2-2	TRBD2	ASSELAGGTGELF
once	TRBV9	TRBJ1-1	TRBD1	ASSVGGDRVGTEAF
-	TRBV30	TRBJ1-5	TRBD1	AWSDRDDQPQH
-	TRBV6-5	TRBJ2-1	TRBD1	ASSYSWDSRNEQF
-	TRBV6-6	TRBJ1-1	-	ASSPEPRSEAF